This record looks at one TCR beta chain sequence and its context. Antigen: not known. The sequencing template was cDNA reverse transcribed from extracted RNA. Assay: immunoSEQ multiplex PCR; the TCRdb copy retains only in-frame clones and omits some. The sample shows approximately 200,000 clones, 50% to 60% of them seen only once. CDR1 and CDR2 from the germline V gene are MNHEY and SVGAGI. This CDR3 is built from 11 residues. Trimming pared 1 base from V and 7 bases from J, leaving 2 bases between. The entry originates in a study of CD8+ T cells in alopecia areata. About the research overall: Tofacitinib therapy took 6 to 18 months; 6 months off drug came after.

Stated treatment: oral pan-JAK inhibitor, 5-10 mg twice daily. Study observations and caveats: Sequence data from scalp samples additionally include resident alphabeta T cells of normal skin.

The receptor's source is a human donor with alopecia areata. The chain is built from TRBV6-5 and TRBJ2-1; D is unresolved. Sequenced material: CD4+ T cells sorted from blood, taken at week 4, from a patient treated with tofacitinib. The CDR3 nucleotides are TGTGCCAGCAGTTACTGGAATGAGCAGTTCTTC. Protein product: CASSYWNEQFF.